This TCR beta chain was retrieved from a study of regulatory T cells in long-lasting Graves disease. The length of the CDR3 is 14 residues. Germline loops: CDR1 MNHEY, CDR2 SMNVEV (reference sequence). The V gene end was trimmed by 4 bases and the J gene end by 3 bases; junction bases not matched to a gene: 2. As for time point: newly diagnosed GD, antithyroid drugs for less than 3 months. Making the TCR library involved RNA that had been extracted from PBMCs. This clonotype was seen at least ten times. Arm-PCR of CDR3 regions and iRepertoire HTBI primers were used to build TCR beta libraries. Via MiXCR, TCRdb re-called the multiplex PCR reads, giving one row per CDR3 protein. The data show a few hundred thousand distinct CDR3 sequences, with 15% to 20% seen just once and around 15% held by the top ten. The data were also submitted as part of a second study, on T cells in Graves' hyperthyroidism and ophthalmopathy.

The receptor comes from a woman in her 30s with Graves disease. The sequences come from peripheral blood mononuclear cells (PBMCs), collected at new diagnosis, from a patient treated with antithyroid drugs. V gene TRBV27 combines with J gene TRBJ1-5, with 8 nucleotides matching TRBD1. The CDR3 DNA follows: TGTGCCAGCAGTTCACAGGGGGTCAATCAGCCCCAGCATTTT. Amino acids: CASSSQGVNQPQHF.